The clone carrying this TCR beta chain appeared a few times. Its cognate antigen is unknown. The data originate from a study of blood T cells in healthy people across ages. Overall study context: Capture via template switching afforded approximately one barcoded beta molecule per two T cells. Findings of the study overall: Investigators treated diversity estimates from one million T cells as underestimates. Diversity was higher, and naive CD4+ cells more numerous, in long-lived donors than in aged donors.

Primers used in a second PCR of about 7 to 12 cycles were a sample-barcoded 5' primer and a J-beta primer mix. Tagging of each cDNA molecule was performed by a template-switch adaptor with 12 random nucleotides. TCRdb reanalysed the 5' RACE reads using MiXCR and keeps one entry per CDR3 protein. The sample has 600,000 to 800,000 distinct CDR3 sequences; roughly 20% are singletons. The CDR3 spans 15 residues. J lost 8 bases, V lost 1 base, and 7 bases had no gene match. Germline CDR1 MGHRA, CDR2 YSYEKL. This receptor was identified in a man between 65 and 85 years old in good health. The chain joins TRBV4-1 to TRBJ1-4; 7 bases align to TRBD1. Material for sequencing was blood. The CDR3 reads CASSQVETGKEKLFF. DNA of the CDR3: TGCGCCAGCAGCCAAGTGGAGACAGGGAAAGAAAAACTGTTTTTT.